This T cell receptor (beta chain) is drawn from a study of blood T cell repertoires in COVID-19. About the research overall: Sites across the United States, Italy and Spain contributed samples from acute and convalescent COVID-19. T cells, B-cell-depleted T cells, or PBMCs provided the cDNA or gDNA that served as material.

In the original workflow: For nucleated cells, counts were estimated from reference gene primer amplification. The protocol was immunoSEQ multiplex PCR, while the TCRdb copy is restricted to in-frame clones and leaves out a portion. The DNA was the basis for D and trimming; V, J and clone size are from that table. The sample carries 58,000 or so clones, roughly 74% recorded once. This clone was observed a handful of times. Germline CDR1 and CDR2: SGHAT and FQNNGV. The CDR3 spans 18 residues. V was shortened by 6 bases and J by 4 bases, with 25 bases between the two germline ends. The clonotype was recovered from a woman older than 75 with acute or convalescent COVID-19. This chain uses TRBV11-2 with TRBJ2-1; D might be TRBD1 (6 bases). What was sequenced was peripheral blood. Here the CDR3 reads CASRLSGWRQGSYNEQFF. CDR3 DNA sequence: TGTGCCAGCAGACTTAGTGGATGGAGGCAGGGGTCGTACAATGAGCAGTTCTTC. Full variable domain (remainder filled in from reference TRBV11-2 and TRBJ2-1): EAGVAQSPRYKIIEKRQSVAFWCNPISGHATLYWYQQILGQGPKLLIQFQNNGVVDDSQLPKDRFSAERLKGVDSTLKIQPAKLEDSAVYLCASRLSGWRQGSYNEQFFGPGTRLTVL.